Shown below are 15 T cell receptor beta chains from a single sample sequenced in a study of radiotherapy plus CTLA-4 blockade in lung cancer. Measured with immunoSEQ multiplex PCR; TCRdb has only the in-frame clones, and not every one. The sample shows more than 60,000 clones, around 76% of them seen only once. Sample: peripheral blood, taken from a patient treated with radiotherapy plus ipilimumab. Every receptor here comes from a human donor with non-small cell lung cancer who had a complete response to radiotherapy plus ipilimumab.

The V call is TRBV12-5, the J call TRBJ2-7; possibly TRBD2 for D (7 bases). V was shortened by 5 bases and J by 2 bases, with 19 bases between the two germline ends. Germline V gene lookup returns CDR1 LGHNT and CDR2 FRNRAP. The CDR3 length is 16 residues. The CDR3 sequence: CASGPLGGGPTYEQYF. The CDR3 DNA reads as TGTGCTAGTGGTCCCCTCGGCGGGGGCCCCACCTACGAGCAGTACTTC.

The CDR3 DNA reads as TGTGCCAGCAGTTACCATAACACAGGGCGCGGTGAGCAGTTCTTC. Encoded protein: CASSYHNTGRGEQFF. The genes are TRBV6-5 and TRBJ2-1, with TRBD1 as a possible D gene (6 bases). CDR3 size: 15 residues. V lost 2 bases, J lost 9 bases, and 17 bases lay in between. Germline loops: CDR1 MNHEY, CDR2 SVGAGI.

V and J are TRBV18 and TRBJ1-5, with D possibly matching TRBD1 (5 bases). CDR1 and CDR2 (germline): KGHSH, LQKENI. V lost 1 base and J lost 4, with 8 bases in between. This CDR3 has 14 residues. The CDR3 sequence is CASSPREGNQPQHF. CDR3 sequence (DNA): TGTGCCAGCTCACCACGGGAGGGGAATCAGCCCCAGCATTTT.

V and J are TRBV30 and TRBJ1-5; D unresolved. The CDR3 has 13 amino acids. Germline V gene sequence: CDR1 GTSNPN, CDR2 SVGIG (reference sequence). Trimming removed 4 bases from V and 4 bases from J, with 11 bases in between. CDR3 coding DNA: TGTGCCTGGAACTCGGGGTCGAATCAGCCCCAGCATTTT. Amino acid sequence: CAWNSGSNQPQHF.

The chain links TRBV5-4 to TRBJ1-4; maybe TRBD1 (5 bases). This CDR3 has 14 amino acids. Germline-derived CDR1 and CDR2 are SGHNT and YYREEE (reference sequence). The V end lost 3 bases, the J end lost 11 bases, and 17 bases lay between the germline ends. The CDR3, as DNA: TGTGCCAGCAGCTCCGGAGGGGACTCTGAGAAACTGTTTTTT. It encodes CASSSGGDSEKLFF.

This sequence joins TRBV6-1 and TRBJ2-2, with D possibly being TRBD2 (7 bases). The V gene's germline CDR1 is MNHNS and CDR2 SASEGT. This CDR3 comprises 15 residues. V gave up 7 bases and J gave up 7 bases, with 19 bases separating them. Here the CDR3 DNA reads TGTGCCAGCACTGAGGGGGGGGCCGGTGACGGGGAGCTGTTTTTT. The encoded protein is CASTEGGAGDGELFF.

This chain connects TRBV30 to TRBJ2-7, with D maybe TRBD2 (5 bases). This CDR3 region has 16 residues. The V and J ends lost 6 bases and 5 bases respectively, with 26 bases between them. The germline V gene has CDR1 GTSNPN and CDR2 SVGIG (reference sequence). The DNA of the CDR3 is TGTGCCTGCCGGACTGATAGAGTCCCGGTTAACCACGAGCAGTACTTC. Its translation is CACRTDRVPVNHEQYF. Full variable domain (missing parts from reference TRBV30 and TRBJ2-7): SQTIHQWPATLVQPVGSPLSLECTVEGTSNPNLYWYRQAAGRGLQLLFYSVGIGQISSEVPQNLSASRPQDRQFILSSKKLLLSDSGFYLCACRTDRVPVNHEQYFGPGTRLTVT.

This rearrangement joins TRBV27 to TRBJ2-1; possible D gene TRBD1, 6 bases. The germline V gene encodes CDR1 MNHEY and CDR2 SMNVEV (reference sequence). The CDR3 loop spans 14 amino acids. Trimming pared 4 bases from V and 4 bases from J, leaving 11 bases between. The DNA for the CDR3 is TGTGCCAGCAGTTCCGGACAGAGGTACAATGAGCAGTTCTTC. Its translation is CASSSGQRYNEQFF.

The J gene is TRBJ1-2, the V gene TRBV27; perhaps TRBD1 as D (6 bases). V was clipped by 7 bases and J by 4 bases, with 19 bases between them. This CDR3 has 15 residues. Germline CDR1 MNHEY, CDR2 SMNVEV (reference sequence). The CDR3 spells CASIPRPDSFYGYTF. The CDR3 DNA sequence: TGTGCCAGCATCCCACGACCGGACAGCTTCTATGGCTACACCTTC.

The chain recombines TRBV10-3 with TRBJ2-2; weak D call: TRBD2 (5 bases). The V and J ends lost 5 bases and 7 bases respectively, with 5 bases between them. This CDR3 has 11 amino acids. CDR1 ENHRY and CDR2 SYGVKD come from the germline V gene. CDR3 DNA sequence: TGTGCCATCAGTCGGGACGGGGAGCTGTTTTTT. This sequence encodes CAISRDGELFF.

This clone was detected once. The chain links TRBV6-1 to TRBJ2-7; 9 bases fit TRBD2. The CDR3 contains 16 residues. The germline V gene has CDR1 MNHNS and CDR2 SASEGT. V lost 0 bases and J lost 2; bases outside the gene matches: 5. Here the CDR3 DNA reads TGTGCCAGCAGTGAAGCGCTGGGCGGGGGGGCCTACGAGCAGTACTTC. Translating gives CASSEALGGGAYEQYF.

The chain carries TRBV29-1 and TRBJ2-1; 8 positions agree with TRBD2. CDR1 is SQVTM and CDR2 is ANQGSEA in the germline V gene. This CDR3 is built from 15 residues. Trimming removed 2 bases from V and 8 bases from J; junction bases left unmatched: 11. The CDR3 region is CSVEPTAGAAYEQFF. In DNA, the CDR3 is TGCAGCGTTGAACCTACAGCGGGGGCCGCCTATGAGCAGTTCTTC.

This clone came up once. The chain is built from TRBV10-2 and TRBJ2-7, with D hard to call. In germline, CDR1 is WSHSY, CDR2 SAAADI. Between the trimmed V and J ends, which lost 3 bases and 2 bases, there was a span of 11 bases. The CDR3 length is 14 residues. The CDR3 DNA is TGCGCCAGCAGTGATTTTACAGAAACCTACGAGCAGTACTTC. It translates to CASSDFTETYEQYF.

V gene TRBV5-7 combines with J gene TRBJ1-2; 9 positions match TRBD1. TRBV5-7 is filed as an ORF, its function uncertain. The CDR3 consists of 18 residues. The J segment lost 4 bases and the V segment lost 0 bases, leaving 13 bases of the junction unmatched. CDR3: CASSLAGTGPKYIYGYTF. CDR3 sequence (DNA): TGTGCCAGCAGCTTGGCCGGGACAGGGCCTAAGTATATCTATGGCTACACCTTC.

The chain joins TRBV6-6 to TRBJ2-5; 9 bases match TRBD2. The germline V gene encodes CDR1 MNHNY and CDR2 SVGAGI (reference sequence). V shed 0 bases and J 5 bases; nucleotides not matched to a gene: 4. This CDR3 region has 15 residues. CDR3 nucleotides: TGTGCCAGCAGTTACTCGGCTAGCGGGGTGGAGACCCAGTACTTC. Protein sequence: CASSYSASGVETQYF.